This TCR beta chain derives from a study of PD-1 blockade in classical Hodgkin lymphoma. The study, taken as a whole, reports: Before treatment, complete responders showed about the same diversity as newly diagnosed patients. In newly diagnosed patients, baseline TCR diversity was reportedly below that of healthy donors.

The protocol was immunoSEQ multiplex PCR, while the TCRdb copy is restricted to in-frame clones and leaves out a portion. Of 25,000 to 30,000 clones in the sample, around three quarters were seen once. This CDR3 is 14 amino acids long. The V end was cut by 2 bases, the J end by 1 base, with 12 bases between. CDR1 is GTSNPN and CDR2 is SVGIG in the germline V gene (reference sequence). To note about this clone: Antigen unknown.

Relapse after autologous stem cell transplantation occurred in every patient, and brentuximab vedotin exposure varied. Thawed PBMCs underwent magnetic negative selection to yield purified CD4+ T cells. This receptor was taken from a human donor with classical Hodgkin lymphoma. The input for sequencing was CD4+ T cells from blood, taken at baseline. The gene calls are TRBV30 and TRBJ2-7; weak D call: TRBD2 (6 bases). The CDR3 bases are TGTGCCTGGAGTCGAGGCGGGGAGTCCTACGAGCAGTACTTC. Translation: CAWSRGGESYEQYF.